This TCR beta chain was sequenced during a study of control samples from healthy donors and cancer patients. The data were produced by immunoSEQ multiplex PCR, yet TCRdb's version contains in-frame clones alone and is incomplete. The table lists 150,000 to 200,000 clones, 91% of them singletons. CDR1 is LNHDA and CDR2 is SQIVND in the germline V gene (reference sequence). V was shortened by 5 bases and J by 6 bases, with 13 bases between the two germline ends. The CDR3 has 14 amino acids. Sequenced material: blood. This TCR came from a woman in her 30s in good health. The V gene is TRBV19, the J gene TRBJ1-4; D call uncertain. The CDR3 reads CASSSRRLDEKLFF. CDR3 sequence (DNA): TGTGCCAGTAGTTCCCGACGTTTGGATGAAAAACTGTTTTTT.